A single sample is the source of the 2 T cell receptor beta chains below, sequenced in a study of blood T cell repertoires in COVID-19 (TCRdb year 2020). Library preparation used the immunoSEQ multiplex PCR assay. TCRdb stores this immuneACCESS table with in-frame sequences only. Part of the clones is absent; in the studies checked, under half of the shortfall reflects unresolved V genes, and no reason is known for the rest. The sample table contains roughly 190,000 clones; only one count was recorded for about 93% of them. The ten largest clones add up to roughly 0.76% of the sample. Input material: peripheral blood. The receptors originated from a man aged 25 to 45 with COVID-19, enrolled during active disease.

In its sample, this clone was seen once. This sequence joins TRBV4-1 and TRBJ1-6; 8 bases agree with TRBD1. The germline V gene encodes CDR1 MGHRA and CDR2 YSYEKL. V lost 0 bases, J lost 10 bases, and 8 bases stayed unmatched. The CDR3 totals 16 residues. CDR3 loop: CASSQDTGQGESPLHF. As DNA, the CDR3 is TGCGCCAGCAGCCAAGACACCGGACAGGGCGAGTCACCCCTCCACTTT.

The CDR3 region has the DNA TGTGCCAGCAGCGTAGAATCACAGTCGACCACCGGGGAGCTGTTTTTT. This translates into CASSVESQSTTGELFF. J is TRBJ2-2 and V is TRBV9; D gene uncertain. V was pared by 0 bases and J by 4 bases, with 13 bases between. Germline CDR1 reads SGDLS; CDR2 reads YYNGEE. This CDR3 is built from 16 residues.